One and the same sample provided the 18 T cell receptor beta chains below, sequenced in a study of cytotoxic CD8 clonotypes in ibrutinib-treated CLL. Profiled with immunoSEQ multiplex PCR; TCRdb holds only in-frame clones, not every one. The table shows over 100,000 clones, with 80% to 90% occurring only once. The material sequenced was PBMCs, taken after 24 months of ibrutinib treatment. These receptors were taken from a human donor with chronic lymphocytic leukemia.

This clone was observed a single time. The rearrangement links TRBV7-2 to TRBJ2-4, with 15 bases matching TRBD2. The CDR3 contains 16 residues. Germline loops: CDR1 SGHTA, CDR2 FQGNSA. V gave up 3 bases and J gave up 10 bases; unmatched junction bases: 7. Here the CDR3 reads CASSFGLAGGRGIQYF. CDR3 DNA sequence: TGTGCCAGCAGCTTCGGACTAGCGGGAGGGCGAGGGATTCAGTACTTC.

The V call is TRBV6-4, the J call TRBJ1-5, with D tentatively TRBD1 (5 bases). Trimming cost V 0 bases and J 6 bases, with 12 bases left between them. CDR3 length: 15 amino acids. Germline V CDR1 and CDR2: MRHNA, SNTAGT. CDR3 sequence (DNA): TGTGCCAGCAGTGACTCCGGAGGGACCGGTCAGCCCCAGCATTTT. Protein sequence: CASSDSGGTGQPQHF.

The gene calls are TRBV11-2 and TRBJ2-6, with TRBD1 identical over 8 bases. V shed 1 base and J 0 bases; nucleotides not matched to a gene: 5. CDR3 length equals 18 residues. Germline-derived CDR1 and CDR2 are SGHAT and FQNNGV. The CDR3 DNA reads as TGTGCCAGCAGCTTAGCGGGACAGGCGATCTCTGGGGCCAACGTCCTGACTTTC. Translated: CASSLAGQAISGANVLTF. Drawing the rest from reference TRBV11-2 and TRBJ2-6, the complete variable domain is EAGVAQSPRYKIIEKRQSVAFWCNPISGHATLYWYQQILGQGPKLLIQFQNNGVVDDSQLPKDRFSAERLKGVDSTLKIQPAKLEDSAVYLCASSLAGQAISGANVLTFGAGSRLTVL.

V and J are TRBV2 and TRBJ2-3; TRBD1 might be the D (7 bases). The V and J ends lost 8 bases and 2 bases respectively, with 14 bases between them. From germline, CDR1 is SNHLY and CDR2 FYNNEI. The CDR3 totals 14 residues. The CDR3: CASGAGQHTDTQYF. In DNA, the CDR3 is TGTGCCAGCGGGGCGGGACAGCACACAGATACGCAGTATTTT.

The rearrangement joins TRBV29-1 to TRBJ2-1, with 7 positions matching TRBD2. This CDR3 is built from 18 residues. The germline V gene has CDR1 SQVTM and CDR2 ANQGSEA. V shed 7 bases and J 0 bases; nucleotides not matched to a gene: 18. The CDR3 DNA is TGCAGCGGTCTCGGGCGGGGTCGCGGGGGAAGCTCCTACAATGAGCAGTTCTTC. Translation gives CSGLGRGRGGSSYNEQFF.

This clone was counted once. V is TRBV29-1 and J is TRBJ2-7, with D perhaps assigned TRBD1 or TRBD2 (5 bases each). This CDR3 contains 16 residues. Germline V gives CDR1 SQVTM, CDR2 ANQGSEA. With 7 bases removed from V and 3 bases from J, the gap between germline ends came to 25 bases. CDR3 loop: CSATGLGAEALYEQYF. The CDR3, as DNA: TGCAGCGCTACAGGCCTCGGAGCGGAGGCCCTCTACGAGCAGTACTTC.

This sequence joins TRBV11-2 and TRBJ2-1; D may be TRBD1 or TRBD2 (5 bases each). This CDR3 region has 16 residues. The germline V gene encodes CDR1 SGHAT and CDR2 FQNNGV. Deletions cut 5 bases from V and 3 bases from J, with 17 bases between. The CDR3 loop reads CASSPRSLGGYNEQFF. The CDR3 DNA is TGTGCCAGCAGCCCCAGGAGCCTTGGGGGCTACAATGAGCAGTTCTTC.

The chain uses TRBV28 and TRBJ2-7, with D unclear. CDR1 is MDHEN and CDR2 is SYDVKM in the germline V gene. Trimming left V 7 bases short and J 1 base short, with 11 bases between. This CDR3 is 13 amino acids long. CDR3 sequence (DNA): TGTGCCAGCAAGGCGGCAGTTTCCTACGAGCAGTACTTC. Its protein product is CASKAAVSYEQYF. Full variable domain (outside the CDR3, taken from reference TRBV28 and TRBJ2-7): DVKVTQSSRYLVKRTGEKVFLECVQDMDHENMFWYRQDPGLGLRLIYFSYDVKMKEKGDIPEGYSVSREKKERFSLILESASTNQTSMYLCASKAAVSYEQYFGPGTRLTVT.

The rearrangement joins TRBV7-7 to TRBJ1-5; D might be TRBD1 (5 bases). With 0 bases removed from V and 7 bases from J, the gap between germline ends came to 19 bases. Germline V gene data show CDR1 as SSHAT and CDR2 as FNYEAQ (reference sequence). The CDR3 has 17 amino acids. The CDR3 DNA follows: TGTGCCAGCAGCTTAGCTAGGGGCAAGGGTGTTATGCAGCCCCAGCATTTT. Translating it yields CASSLARGKGVMQPQHF.

This clone has only one observation. The chain carries TRBV2 and TRBJ1-4; tentatively, D is TRBD1 (5 bases). V lost 6 bases to trimming and J lost 10 bases, with 12 bases between them. This CDR3 contains 12 residues. Germline V gene data show CDR1 as SNHLY and CDR2 as FYNNEI. The CDR3 DNA is TGTGCCAGCAGCAACTTGGGGGGAAAACTGTTTTTT. Translating it yields CASSNLGGKLFF.

The table lists this clone with a few counts. The chain is built from TRBV6-5 and TRBJ1-1, with no clear D. The CDR3 length is 13 residues. Germline V gene lookup returns CDR1 MNHEY and CDR2 SVGAGI. V lost 9 bases to trimming and J lost 3 bases, with 14 bases between them. CDR3 nucleotides: TGTGCCAGTCGTTCGACGGTGGACACTGAAGCTTTCTTT. Its translation is CASRSTVDTEAFF.

The chain employs TRBV10-1 and TRBJ2-7; the D gene is possibly TRBD2 (5 bases). Looked up from germline, CDR1 is WNHNN and CDR2 is SYGVQD (reference sequence). This CDR3 comprises 14 residues. The V end lost 0 bases, the J end lost 7 bases, and 13 bases lay between the germline ends. The DNA of the CDR3 is TGCGCCAGCAGTGAGTCAGGCCGGGGTGAAGAGCAGTACTTC. Translating gives CASSESGRGEEQYF.

The J gene is TRBJ1-2, the V gene TRBV5-1; 7 bases map to TRBD1. Germline trimming cut 3 bases from V and 5 bases from J; bases unmatched to any gene: 28. The germline V gene encodes CDR1 SGHRS and CDR2 YFSETQ. The CDR3 totals 21 residues. CDR3 protein: CASSSSFTQGEVRKFKYGYTF. CDR3 nucleotide sequence: TGCGCCAGCAGCTCTTCTTTCACGCAGGGGGAAGTAAGAAAGTTCAAATATGGCTACACCTTC.

This rearrangement joins TRBV28 to TRBJ1-3; 8 bases align to TRBD1. The germline V gene has CDR1 MDHEN and CDR2 SYDVKM. Trimming cost V 4 bases and J 4 bases; bases outside gene matches: 3. The CDR3 extends over 14 amino acids. The CDR3 DNA is TGTGCCAGCAGTTCAGGGGGCATAGGAAACACCATATATTTT. Translation gives CASSSGGIGNTIYF.

The gene calls are TRBV12-5 and TRBJ1-1; D not certain. The CDR3 runs 14 residues. Germline CDR1 and CDR2: LGHNT and FRNRAP. The V and J ends lost 2 bases and 5 bases respectively, with 12 bases between them. In DNA form, the CDR3 reads TGTGCTAGTGGTTTGCAAGGGTATTCGACTGAAGCTTTCTTT. Translated, it gives CASGLQGYSTEAFF. The full variable domain, its missing parts supplied by reference TRBV12-5 and TRBJ1-1, is DARVTQTPRHKVTEMGQEVTMRCQPILGHNTVFWYRQTMMQGLELLAYFRNRAPLDDSGMPKDRFSAEMPDATLATLKIQPSEPRDSAVYFCASGLQGYSTEAFFGQGTRLTVV.

This sequence joins TRBV19 and TRBJ2-7; tentatively, D is TRBD1 or TRBD2 (5 bases each). The CDR3 is made up of 16 amino acids. Germline V CDR1 and CDR2: LNHDA, SQIVND (reference sequence). Trimming stripped 5 bases from V and 0 bases from J, with 17 bases between. For the CDR3, the DNA is TGTGCCAGTAGTCCGTCGTTTGGGGGTAGCTCCTACGAGCAGTACTTC. Amino acid sequence: CASSPSFGGSSYEQYF.

The genes are TRBV28 and TRBJ2-6; D unclear. The germline CDR1 and CDR2 sequences are MDHEN and SYDVKM. Deletions cut 5 bases from V and 2 bases from J, with 10 bases between. This CDR3 contains 15 residues. CDR3 nucleotide sequence: TGTGCCAGCAGTCTTCCGGCGGCTGGGGCCAACGTCCTGACTTTC. Translated: CASSLPAAGANVLTF.

The rearrangement links TRBV28 to TRBJ1-4; TRBD1 agrees at 10 bases. Germline CDR1 reads MDHEN; CDR2 reads SYDVKM. Trimming cost V 5 bases and J 6 bases; bases outside gene matches: 6. This CDR3 is 15 amino acids long. This CDR3 reads CASSNSDRGYEKLFF. The CDR3 nucleotides are TGTGCCAGCAGTAACTCGGACAGGGGGTATGAAAAACTGTTTTTT.